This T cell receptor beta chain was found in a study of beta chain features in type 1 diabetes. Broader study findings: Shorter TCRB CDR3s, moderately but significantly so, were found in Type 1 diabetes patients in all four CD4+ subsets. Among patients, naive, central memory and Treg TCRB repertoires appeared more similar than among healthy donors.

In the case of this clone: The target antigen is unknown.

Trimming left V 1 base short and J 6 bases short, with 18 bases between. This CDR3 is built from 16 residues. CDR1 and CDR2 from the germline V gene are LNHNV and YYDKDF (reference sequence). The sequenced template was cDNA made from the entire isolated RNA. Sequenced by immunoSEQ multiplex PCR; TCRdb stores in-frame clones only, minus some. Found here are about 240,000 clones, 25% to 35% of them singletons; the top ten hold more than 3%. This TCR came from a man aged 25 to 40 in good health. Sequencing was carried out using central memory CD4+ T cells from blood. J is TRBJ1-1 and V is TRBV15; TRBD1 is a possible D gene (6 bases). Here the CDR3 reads CATSRGVTGSFSEAFF. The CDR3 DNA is TGTGCCACCAGCAGAGGGGTGACAGGATCCTTTTCTGAAGCTTTCTTT. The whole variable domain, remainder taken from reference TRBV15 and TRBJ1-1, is DAMVIQNPRYQVTQFGKPVTLSCSQTLNHNVMYWYQQKSSQAPKLLFHYYDKDFNNEADTPDNFQSRRPNTSFCFLDIRSPGLGDTAMYLCATSRGVTGSFSEAFFGQGTRLTVV.